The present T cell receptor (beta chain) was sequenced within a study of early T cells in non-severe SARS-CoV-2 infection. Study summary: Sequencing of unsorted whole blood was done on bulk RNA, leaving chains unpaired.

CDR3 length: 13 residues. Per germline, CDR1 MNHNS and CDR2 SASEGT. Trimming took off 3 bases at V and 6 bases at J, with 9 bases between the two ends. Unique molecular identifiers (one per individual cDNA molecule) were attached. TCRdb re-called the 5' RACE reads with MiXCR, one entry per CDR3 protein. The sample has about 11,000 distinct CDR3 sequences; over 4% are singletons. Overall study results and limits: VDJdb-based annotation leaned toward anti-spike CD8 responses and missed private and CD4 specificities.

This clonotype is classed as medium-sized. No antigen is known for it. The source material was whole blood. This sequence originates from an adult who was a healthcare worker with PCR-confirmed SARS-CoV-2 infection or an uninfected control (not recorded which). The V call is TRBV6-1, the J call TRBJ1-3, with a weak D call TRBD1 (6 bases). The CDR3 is CASSDRDKNTIYF. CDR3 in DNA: TGTGCCAGCAGTGACCGGGACAAAAACACCATATATTTT.